This T cell receptor beta chain appears in the sequencing data of a study of T cell responses to AZD1222 COVID-19 vaccine. Sequencing used immunoSEQ multiplex PCR; TCRdb keeps in-frame clones, though not all of them. The sample records 150,000 or so clones, less than 90% being singletons. There are 14 residues in the CDR3. Trimming left V 4 bases short and J 5 bases short, with 13 bases between. The germline V gene has CDR1 SGHNT and CDR2 YYREEE (reference sequence). Study outcomes and limitations: At baseline, seropositivity was found in only six or seven AZD1222 recipients. The study reported that nearly half of spike-specific TCRs target unmutated variant regions. Following two doses of AZD1222, Spike-specific TCR breadth and depth rose.

To note about this clone: No antigen is known for it.

The sample here was peripheral blood, taken after recovery from COVID-19. This rearrangement joins TRBV5-4 to TRBJ2-1; the D gene is possibly TRBD2 (6 bases). The receptor's source is an adult who had recovered from COVID-19. CDR3 in DNA: TGTGCCAGCAGCCCCGGAGGGAGGAACAATGAGCAGTTCTTC. Residues: CASSPGGRNNEQFF. Supplemented by reference TRBV5-4 and TRBJ2-1, the full variable domain reads ETGVTQSPTHLIKTRGQQVTLRCSSQSGHNTVSWYQQALGQGPQFIFQYYREEENGRGNFPPRFSGLQFPNYSSELNVNALELDDSALYLCASSPGGRNNEQFFGPGTRLTVL.